The 17 T cell receptor beta chains reported below all come from one sample, sequenced in a study of cytomegalovirus exposure and HLA in healthy donors. The PCR employed 60 Vbeta primers together with 13 Jbeta primers. Sequenced by immunoSEQ multiplex PCR; TCRdb stores in-frame clones only, minus some. The sample shows fewer than 85,000 clones, 60% to 75% of them seen only once. Sequencing input: PBMCs. The receptors stem from a woman in her 40s in good health and CMV-seropositive.

This chain joins TRBV15 and TRBJ1-2; D unclear. The V end was cut by 4 bases, the J end by 5 bases, with 11 bases between. This CDR3 spans 13 amino acids. Looked up from germline, CDR1 is LNHNV and CDR2 is YYDKDF (reference sequence). This CDR3 is CATSIDTKYGYTF. The DNA of the CDR3 is TGTGCCACCAGCATTGACACCAAATATGGCTACACCTTC.

V is TRBV5-4 and J is TRBJ2-3, with D hard to call. Trimming shortened V by 1 base and J by 2 bases, and 5 bases separated the two germline ends. This CDR3 contains 13 residues. Germline CDR1 is SGHNT and CDR2 is YYREEE (reference sequence). CDR3 amino acids: CASSLLSTDTQYF. As DNA, the CDR3 is TGTGCCAGCAGCTTGCTGTCCACAGATACGCAGTATTTT.

The chain links TRBV7-9 to TRBJ2-5, with 9 bases lining up with TRBD1. Germline CDR1 SEHNR, CDR2 FQNEAQ (reference sequence). The CDR3 is made up of 15 amino acids. V gave up 5 bases and J gave up 2 bases; unmatched junction bases: 6. In DNA form, the CDR3 reads TGTGCCAGCAGCCCCCGGGACAGGGAGCAAGAGACCCAGTACTTC. Translating gives CASSPRDREQETQYF.

The chain couples TRBV28 to TRBJ1-2; D is ambiguous. The CDR3 spans 11 residues. Per germline, CDR1 MDHEN and CDR2 SYDVKM. CDR3 in amino acids: CAAGPDYGYTF. As DNA, the CDR3 is TGTGCGGCAGGCCCGGACTATGGCTACACCTTC.

The rearrangement links TRBV6-6 to TRBJ2-1; D gene uncertain. Germline-derived CDR1 and CDR2 are MNHNY and SVGAGI (reference sequence). Trimming took 6 bases from V and 7 from J, leaving 16 bases between them. This CDR3 is built from 14 residues. CDR3 sequence (DNA): TGTGCCAGCAGCCGTACCCCCGAGGTAAATGAGCAGTTCTTC. It encodes CASSRTPEVNEQFF.

The rearrangement uses TRBV29-1 and TRBJ2-1, with TRBD1 as a possible D gene (6 bases). Germline V gene data show CDR1 as SQVTM and CDR2 as ANQGSEA. This CDR3 has 14 amino acids. V lost 4 bases, J lost 7 bases, and 17 bases lay in between. CDR3 residues: CSVATSGVGNEQFF. CDR3 DNA sequence: TGCAGCGTTGCGACTTCAGGGGTTGGGAATGAGCAGTTCTTC.

The DNA for the CDR3 is TGTGCCAGCAGCTCCCTTACTAGGGATGAGCAGTTCTTC. This translates into CASSSLTRDEQFF. The rearrangement joins TRBV7-6 to TRBJ2-1; D may be TRBD2 (5 bases). Germline CDR1 and CDR2: SGHVS and FNYEAQ. The V end lost 4 bases, the J end lost 8 bases, and 12 bases lay between the germline ends. The CDR3 consists of 13 residues.

Written as DNA, the CDR3 is TGTGCCTGGAGGGGGGTACAGGGGGCGATCGGGGAGCTGTTTTTT. Translated: CAWRGVQGAIGELFF. This chain connects TRBV30 to TRBJ2-2; 9 positions agree with TRBD1. Germline V gene sequence: CDR1 GTSNPN, CDR2 SVGIG (reference sequence). This CDR3 has 15 residues. V lost 3 bases, J lost 7 bases, and 9 bases stayed unmatched.

Comment on this clone: Other DNA sequences from this sample encode an identical CDR3 as well. The chain combines TRBV30 with TRBJ1-1, with 7 bases that match TRBD1. The ends lost 3 bases at V and 1 base at J; junction bases unmatched: 2. The CDR3 has 13 residues. Germline V gene lookup returns CDR1 GTSNPN and CDR2 SVGIG (reference sequence). The CDR3 DNA sequence: TGTGCCTGGAGCCGACAGGGGAACACTGAAGCTTTCTTT. The encoded protein is CAWSRQGNTEAFF.

The table lists this clone with a count of one. The chain carries TRBV7-9 and TRBJ2-7; D uncertain. With 4 bases removed from V and 7 bases from J, the gap between germline ends came to 11 bases. Germline-derived CDR1 and CDR2 are SEHNR and FQNEAQ (reference sequence). The CDR3 contains 12 residues. CDR3 DNA sequence: TGTGCCAGCAGCTCCCCGGGTCGGGAGCAGTACTTC. It encodes CASSSPGREQYF. Supplemented by reference TRBV7-9 and TRBJ2-7, the full variable domain reads DTGVSQNPRHKITKRGQNVTFRCDPISEHNRLYWYRQTLGQGPEFLTYFQNEAQLEKSRLLSDRFSAERPKGSFSTLEIQRTEQGDSAMYLCASSSPGREQYFGPGTRLTVT.

The rearrangement joins TRBV27 to TRBJ1-6; weak D call: TRBD1 (5 bases). V was shortened by 5 bases and J by 5 bases, with 10 bases between the two germline ends. The CDR3 is made up of 14 amino acids. Germline V CDR1 and CDR2: MNHEY, SMNVEV (reference sequence). The CDR3 DNA follows: TGTGCCAGCAGTCGGGGGTCCCATAATTCACCCCTCCACTTT. This codes for CASSRGSHNSPLHF.

The rearrangement links TRBV4-1 to TRBJ2-7; 7 positions agree with TRBD1. The germline CDR1 and CDR2 sequences are MGHRA and YSYEKL. This CDR3 has 17 amino acids. V shed 0 bases, J shed 4 bases, and the junction held 12 bases outside the gene matches. The CDR3 sequence: CASSQDRQTGITYEQYF. The CDR3 DNA reads TGCGCCAGCAGCCAAGATAGGCAGACAGGGATAACGTACGAGCAGTACTTC.

The chain's CDR3 is CASSPQGGQGARIYGYTF. CDR3 bases: TGTGCCAGTAGTCCCCAGGGGGGACAGGGGGCTAGAATTTATGGCTACACCTTC. The V call is TRBV19, the J call TRBJ1-2, with 12 bases lining up with TRBD1. J gave up 5 bases and V 5 bases, and 15 bases lay outside the gene matches. The CDR3 has 18 amino acids. CDR1 and CDR2 from the germline V gene are LNHDA and SQIVND (reference sequence).

This sequence joins TRBV5-3 and TRBJ1-1; 9 nucleotides match TRBD1. TRBV5-3 is annotated as an ORF whose role is uncertain. The CDR3 contains 13 residues. The V gene end was trimmed by 3 bases and the J gene end by 4 bases; junction bases not matched to a gene: 1. The CDR3 sequence is CARSSDRGTEAFF. DNA for the CDR3: TGTGCCAGAAGCTCGGACAGGGGCACTGAAGCTTTCTTT.

J is TRBJ2-1 and V is TRBV6-1, with 7 positions matching TRBD1. Germline lookup yields CDR1 MNHNS and CDR2 SASEGT. CDR3 length: 14 residues. Trimming took 7 bases from V and 5 from J; bases not matched to a gene: 8. The CDR3, as DNA: TGTGCCAGCATTCCCGGGACAGAAAACAATGAGCAGTTCTTC. As protein: CASIPGTENNEQFF.

The V call is TRBV29-1, the J call TRBJ1-4, with D hard to call. Germline-derived CDR1 and CDR2 are SQVTM and ANQGSEA. The CDR3 runs to 13 residues. V lost 4 bases to trimming and J lost 8 bases, with 14 bases between them. DNA of the CDR3: TGCAGCGTTGCTGGAGCCCCAAACGAAAAACTGTTTTTT. Protein sequence: CSVAGAPNEKLFF.

This clone was seen a few times. The V gene is TRBV19, the J gene TRBJ1-5; 7 nucleotides match TRBD1. The ends lost 7 bases at V and 7 bases at J; junction bases unmatched: 10. This CDR3 has 14 residues. The V gene's germline CDR1 is LNHDA and CDR2 SQIVND (reference sequence). CDR3 bases: TGTGCCAGTAACGACAGGGACGGCAGACAGCCCCAGCATTTT. Translation: CASNDRDGRQPQHF.